One and the same sample provided the 30 T cell receptor beta chains below, sequenced in a study of tumor T cells in aggressive B-cell lymphoma. Repertoires were generated with immunoSEQ multiplex PCR, while TCRdb's copy carries only in-frame clones and drops some. The table lists around 6,000 clones, over 75% of them singletons. Source material: tumor tissue. The receptors derive from an adult with diffuse large B cell lymphoma. Some clones in this sample may be carry-over from other donors' samples.

The rearrangement joins TRBV5-1 to TRBJ2-5; D is unclear. The tail of the sequence fits TRBJ2-7 better, so the J call may be wrong. The CDR3 has 11 residues. The germline gives CDR1 SGHRS, CDR2 YFSETQ. This chain's CDR3 is CASSLGYEQYF. DNA for the CDR3: TGCGCCAGCAGCTTGGGATACGAGCAGTACTTC.

V and J are TRBV30 and TRBJ2-7, with 9 bases lining up with TRBD1. Looked up from germline, CDR1 is GTSNPN and CDR2 is SVGIG (reference sequence). Trimming removed 5 bases from V and 3 bases from J; junction bases left unmatched: 8. The CDR3 totals 14 residues. CDR3 coding DNA: TGTGCCTGGCGTACAGGGGGCTCGGGCTACGAGCAGTACTTC. This encodes CAWRTGGSGYEQYF.

The V call is TRBV19, the J call TRBJ2-1; D is ambiguous. The CDR3 length is 13 residues. V gave up 2 bases and J gave up 9 bases, with 11 bases separating them. Looked up from germline, CDR1 is LNHDA and CDR2 is SQIVND (reference sequence). In DNA, the CDR3 is TGTGCCAGTAGTATATCGTTGGAGAGTGAGCAGTTCTTC. Translation: CASSISLESEQFF.

The chain links TRBV5-6 to TRBJ2-3; D remains ambiguous. The ends were cut back, 0 bases at V and 0 bases at J, with 5 bases in the middle. CDR1 and CDR2 (germline): SGHDT, YYEEEE. This CDR3 contains 14 residues. The CDR3 DNA reads as TGTGCCAGCAGCTTGGTACAAAGCACAGATACGCAGTATTTT. It encodes CASSLVQSTDTQYF.

The chain combines TRBV1 with TRBJ2-6; the table's D call TRBD1 went unverified against the DNA. TRBV1 is a recognized pseudogene. The CDR3 totals 18 residues. CDR3 nucleotides: TGCACCAGCAGTCGTAAATGTTGTGCACAAAGTCGGGCCAACGTCCTGACTTTC. Translating gives CTSSRKCCAQSRANVLTF.

The rearrangement uses TRBV18 and TRBJ2-5, with 8 nucleotides matching TRBD1. The CDR3 is made up of 14 amino acids. Per the germline V gene, CDR1 is KGHSH and CDR2 is LQKENI. V lost 3 bases to trimming and J lost 5 bases; unmatched junction nucleotides: 5. The CDR3 protein is CASSPDRAGETQYF. DNA of the CDR3: TGTGCCAGCTCACCGGACAGGGCGGGGGAGACCCAGTACTTC.

This sequence joins TRBV7-2 and TRBJ2-7; TRBD1 is a possible D gene (6 bases). The CDR3 has 14 amino acids. CDR1 SGHTA and CDR2 FQGNSA come from the germline V gene. The V gene lost 0 bases and the J gene lost 3 bases, with 9 bases spanning the gap. The CDR3 DNA reads TGTGCCAGCAGCTTAGCTACAGGGCGCTACGAGCAGTACTTC. Translation gives CASSLATGRYEQYF.

The V call is TRBV29-1, the J call TRBJ1-4; TRBD1 matches at 8 bases. Looked up from germline, CDR1 is SQVTM and CDR2 is ANQGSEA. The CDR3 extends over 14 amino acids. With V trimmed by 7 bases and J by 6 bases, 10 bases remained unmatched. The CDR3 DNA is TGCAGCGCTATTGACAGGGGCAGAGATGAAAAACTGTTTTTT. It yields the protein CSAIDRGRDEKLFF.

V is TRBV19 and J is TRBJ1-6; D uncertain. V lost 0 bases, J lost 6 bases, and 12 bases lay in between. Per the germline V gene, CDR1 is LNHDA and CDR2 is SQIVND (reference sequence). The CDR3 has 16 amino acids. CDR3 loop: CASSIDILPTNSPLHF. For the CDR3, the DNA is TGTGCCAGTAGTATAGATATCCTCCCTACTAATTCACCCCTCCACTTT. The entire variable domain, with the rest obtained from reference TRBV19 and TRBJ1-6, is as follows: DGGITQSPKYLFRKEGQNVTLSCEQNLNHDAMYWYRQDPGQGLRLIYYSQIVNDFQKGDIAEGYSVSREKKESFPLTVTSAQKNPTAFYLCASSIDILPTNSPLHFGNGTRLTVT.

With regard to this clone: Its ends do not fully match the called genes, so a read error is possible. The chain uses TRBV11-1 and TRBJ2-7, with D possibly being TRBD2 (5 bases). This CDR3 is 15 amino acids long. The germline V gene encodes CDR1 SGHAT and CDR2 FQDESV (reference sequence). CDR3 sequence (DNA): TGTGCCAGCAGCTTTTCGCGGGCGAGCTCCTACGAGCAGTACTTT. It is translated as CASSFSRASSYEQYF. The variable domain in full, completed from reference TRBV11-1 and TRBJ2-7, reads EAEVAQSPRYKITEKSQAVAFWCDPISGHATLYWYRQILGQGPELLVQFQDESVVDDSQLPKDRFSAERLKGVDSTLKIQPAELGDSAMYLCASSFSRASSYEQYFGPGTRLTVT.

The V gene is TRBV5-1, the J gene TRBJ2-5, with a tentative D call TRBD2 (7 bases). CDR3 length: 15 amino acids. V was trimmed by 0 bases and J by 3 bases, leaving 12 bases between them. The germline CDR1 and CDR2 sequences are SGHRS and YFSETQ. The CDR3 coding sequence is TGCGCCAGCAGCTTGGGGCAGGGGAGGGAAGAGACCCAGTACTTC. This codes for CASSLGQGREETQYF.

The V gene is TRBV9, the J gene TRBJ2-1, with 13 bases fitting TRBD2. The CDR3 is 16 residues long. V trimming: 2 bases; J trimming: 10 bases; junction bases outside the gene matches: 9. Germline lookup yields CDR1 SGDLS and CDR2 YYNGEE. The CDR3 coding sequence is TGTGCCAGCAGCGTGGGGGGGACTAGCGGGATTGGGGAGCAGTTCTTC. Translating gives CASSVGGTSGIGEQFF. The full variable domain, with the rest looked up from reference TRBV9 and TRBJ2-1, is DSGVTQTPKHLITATGQRVTLRCSPRSGDLSVYWYQQSLDQGLQFLIQYYNGEERAKGNILERFSAQQFPDLHSELNLSSLELGDSALYFCASSVGGTSGIGEQFFGPGTRLTVL.

The chain recombines TRBV4-2 with TRBJ2-1; a weak D match, TRBD2 (6 bases). Deletions cut 0 bases from V and 0 bases from J, with 6 bases between. Germline V gene data show CDR1 as LGHNA and CDR2 as YNFKEQ. The CDR3 covers 15 residues. CDR3 in amino acids: CASSQEDYSYNEQFF. CDR3 nucleotide sequence: TGTGCCAGCAGCCAAGAGGACTACTCCTACAATGAGCAGTTCTTC.

V gene TRBV10-3 combines with J gene TRBJ2-3; TRBD2 matches 7 bases. The CDR3 is 17 residues long. Germline V lookup: CDR1 ENHRY, CDR2 SYGVKD. V gave up 5 bases and J gave up 6 bases; unmatched junction bases: 17. CDR3 nucleotides: TGTGCCATCAGTCTTTCTAGCGGTGGGCCGTCCCAGGATACGCAGTATTTT. Translated, it gives CAISLSSGGPSQDTQYF.

The J gene is TRBJ1-4, the V gene TRBV5-1; a weak D match, TRBD1 (5 bases). Germline values: CDR1 SGHRS, CDR2 YFSETQ. There are 18 residues in the CDR3. Trimming took 0 bases from V and 0 from J, leaving 15 bases between them. As DNA, the CDR3 is TGCGCCAGCAGCTTGGCGGGTCCGGGGGGGGCAACTAATGAAAAACTGTTTTTT. Protein product: CASSLAGPGGATNEKLFF.

The chain uses TRBV7-9 and TRBJ1-1; 9 bases map to TRBD1. CDR3 length: 13 residues. Germline trimming cut 5 bases from V and 5 bases from J; bases unmatched to any gene: 3. Germline CDR1 reads SEHNR; CDR2 reads FQNEAQ (reference sequence). The CDR3 region has the DNA TGTGCCAGCAGCCCAGGACAGGGGACTGAAGCTTTCTTT. This encodes CASSPGQGTEAFF.

DNA for the CDR3: TGTGCCAGCAGCCGGGAAGATAATTCACCCCTCCACTTT. Translation: CASSREDNSPLHF. V is TRBV19 and J is TRBJ1-6; D ambiguous. V was clipped by 9 bases and J by 5 bases, with 11 bases between them. This CDR3 is 13 amino acids long. CDR1 is LNHDA, CDR2 SQIVND, per germline (reference sequence).

The chain combines TRBV5-1 with TRBJ1-1; D might be TRBD1 (5 bases). CDR1 and CDR2 (germline): SGHRS, YFSETQ. This CDR3 has 13 amino acids. V was shortened by 7 bases and J by 7 bases, with 17 bases between the two germline ends. The CDR3 region is CASQHIDDSEAFF. Here the CDR3 DNA reads TGCGCCAGCCAACATATCGACGACAGTGAAGCTTTCTTT.

This rearrangement joins TRBV6-1 to TRBJ1-1; possible D gene TRBD1, 5 bases. Germline V gene lookup returns CDR1 MNHNS and CDR2 SASEGT. V was trimmed by 5 bases and J by 4 bases, leaving 14 bases between them. CDR3 length: 14 amino acids. This chain's CDR3 is CASSINRGSTEAFF. In DNA form, the CDR3 reads TGTGCCAGCAGTATAAACCGGGGGAGCACTGAAGCTTTCTTT.

Written as DNA, the CDR3 is TGCGCCAGCAGCCAAGGTACGGGGGGGCGCACAGATACGCAGTATTTT. Its translation is CASSQGTGGRTDTQYF. J is TRBJ2-3 and V is TRBV4-3; TRBD2 matches at 8 bases. J gave up 1 base and V 1 base, and 4 bases lay outside the gene matches. In germline, CDR1 is LGHNA, CDR2 YSLEER. This CDR3 has 16 amino acids.

The gene calls are TRBV6-5 and TRBJ1-5; 12 bases align to TRBD1. V trimming: 4 bases; J trimming: 6 bases; junction bases outside the gene matches: 7. Per germline, CDR1 MNHEY and CDR2 SVGAGI. CDR3 length equals 16 residues. CDR3 coding DNA: TGTGCCAGCAGTTCCGGAGGGACAGGGGGCACTCAGCCCCAGCATTTT. Residues: CASSSGGTGGTQPQHF.

This clone was seen a single time. This chain connects TRBV21-1 to TRBJ1-6; the table's D call TRBD1 went unverified against the DNA. TRBV21-1 is reported as a pseudogene. This CDR3 region has 16 residues. DNA of the CDR3: TGTGCCAGCAGCACAGGGGGCACGCCTTCTAATTCACCCCTCCACTTT. The encoded protein is CASSTGGTPSNSPLHF.

This clone has a handful of counts. The rearrangement links TRBV28 to TRBJ1-6; possibly TRBD1 for D (6 bases). CDR1 MDHEN and CDR2 SYDVKM come from the germline V gene. The CDR3 covers 15 residues. The V end was cut by 8 bases, the J end by 6 bases, with 17 bases between. The CDR3 loop is CASGPETGANSPLHF. CDR3 DNA sequence: TGTGCCAGCGGACCGGAGACAGGTGCTAATTCACCCCTCCACTTT.

The gene calls are TRBV6-1 and TRBJ1-3; a possible D gene is TRBD1 (5 bases). CDR1 is MNHNS, CDR2 SASEGT, per germline. The CDR3 spans 16 residues. The V end lost 2 bases, the J end lost 1 base, and 12 bases lay between the germline ends. The CDR3 DNA follows: TGTGCCAGCAGTGAAAGGGGACTGACATCTGGAAACACCATATATTTT. Translating gives CASSERGLTSGNTIYF.

The chain combines TRBV4-2 with TRBJ1-4; D ambiguous. The CDR3 loop spans 14 amino acids. From germline, CDR1 is LGHNA and CDR2 YNFKEQ. V lost 3 bases, J lost 5 bases, and 10 bases lay in between. The CDR3 region has the DNA TGTGCCAGCAGCCAGCTCTTGCTAAATGAAAAACTGTTTTTT. It yields the protein CASSQLLLNEKLFF.

The rearrangement links TRBV20-1 to TRBJ1-2; TRBD1 might be the D (5 bases). Germline V CDR1 and CDR2: DFQATT, SNEGSKA (reference sequence). The CDR3 extends over 11 amino acids. CDR3 residues: CSAGLYYGYTF. Written as DNA, the CDR3 is TGCTCGGCAGGGTTATACTATGGCTACACCTTC.

The chain uses TRBV5-6 and TRBJ1-5; D call uncertain. Trimming removed 0 bases from V and 6 bases from J, with 10 bases in between. This CDR3 is 14 amino acids long. Per germline, CDR1 SGHDT and CDR2 YYEEEE. The CDR3 DNA reads TGTGCCAGCAGCTTGGCGAGGTATCCTCAGCCCCAGCATTTT. Protein: CASSLARYPQPQHF.

The chain recombines TRBV27 with TRBJ1-1; D ambiguous. The germline V gene has CDR1 MNHEY and CDR2 SMNVEV (reference sequence). V gave up 3 bases and J gave up 0 bases, with 8 bases separating them. This CDR3 region has 14 residues. CDR3 sequence (DNA): TGTGCCAGCAGTTTTGGTGACTTGAACACTGAAGCTTTCTTT. This translates into CASSFGDLNTEAFF.

V is TRBV4-1 and J is TRBJ2-7; D is undetermined. V shed 1 base and J shed 2 bases, with 9 bases lying between them. Germline CDR1 reads MGHRA; CDR2 reads YSYEKL. This CDR3 comprises 14 residues. CDR3: CASSQGQAPYEQYF. CDR3 DNA sequence: TGCGCCAGCAGCCAAGGGCAGGCGCCCTACGAGCAGTACTTC.

The chain joins TRBV15 to TRBJ2-1, with 13 bases fitting TRBD2. With V trimmed by 2 bases and J by 8 bases, 3 bases remained unmatched. This CDR3 spans 15 amino acids. CDR1 is LNHNV, CDR2 YYDKDF, per germline (reference sequence). The CDR3 sequence is CATSRTSGGAHEQFF. For the CDR3, the DNA is TGTGCCACCAGCAGAACTAGCGGGGGGGCCCATGAGCAGTTCTTC. The full variable domain, with the rest looked up from reference TRBV15 and TRBJ2-1, is DAMVIQNPRYQVTQFGKPVTLSCSQTLNHNVMYWYQQKSSQAPKLLFHYYDKDFNNEADTPDNFQSRRPNTSFCFLDIRSPGLGDTAMYLCATSRTSGGAHEQFFGPGTRLTVL.